This TCR beta chain was retrieved from a study of tumor T cells in aggressive B-cell lymphoma. Repertoires were generated with immunoSEQ multiplex PCR, while TCRdb's copy carries only in-frame clones and drops some. This sample has several hundred clones, with about 89% found just once. The V gene's germline CDR1 is SGHDT and CDR2 YYEEEE. CDR3 length: 14 amino acids. V lost 7 bases and J lost 0, with 11 bases in between. The chain joins TRBV5-6 to TRBJ2-1; possibly TRBD2 for D (6 bases). Specimen: tumor tissue. This receptor was taken from an adult with diffuse large B cell lymphoma. CDR3 region: CASLRGSSYNEQFF. DNA of the CDR3: TGTGCCAGCCTCCGGGGGAGCTCCTACAATGAGCAGTTCTTC.